The T cell receptor (beta chain) under discussion was sequenced for a study of OX40 agonist ivuxolimab in advanced cancers. CDR1 is MNHEY, CDR2 SMNVEV, per germline (reference sequence). CDR3 size: 13 residues. The V end was cut by 5 bases, the J end by 6 bases, with 11 bases between. TCRdb keeps only in-frame clones here, not all; method: immunoSEQ multiplex PCR. The data show tens of thousands of clones, around 86% seen once. This clone was observed a few times. Autoimmune disease history or systemic immunosuppression disqualified patients. The sequence derives from an adult with an advanced solid tumor such as melanoma, head and neck, liver or kidney cancer. The genes are TRBV27 and TRBJ2-1; D unresolved. This material consisted of CD4+ or CD8+ T cells sorted from blood, taken in a trial of the OX40 agonist ivuxolimab. CDR3 nucleotide sequence: TGTGCCAGCAGTCGCCCGCCAGGCAATGAGCAGTTCTTC. Protein: CASSRPPGNEQFF.